A single sample gave rise to the 8 T cell receptor beta chains below, sequenced in a study of identical twins. TCRdb processed the 5' RACE reads anew with MiXCR; each CDR3 protein has one entry. The repertoire holds under 300,000 distinct CDR3 sequences, more than 9.5% seen once, with roughly 4% in the top ten. This sample was shared with a second study, whose subject was yellow fever vaccine responses in identical twins.

Input material: memory (CD45RO+) T cells sorted from blood. The receptors here all came from a woman under 30 in good health.

This clonotype was seen a few times. The genes are TRBV4-3 and TRBJ2-7; D ambiguous. V was cut by 4 bases and J by 7 bases, with 14 bases left in between. Germline V CDR1 and CDR2: LGHNA, YSLEER. CDR3 length: 13 residues. Here the CDR3 reads CASSLDLGREQYF. CDR3 coding DNA: TGCGCCAGCAGCCTAGATCTGGGCAGGGAGCAGTACTTC.

This clonotype was recorded a few times. This rearrangement joins TRBV2 to TRBJ2-1; no definite D call. Germline lookup yields CDR1 SNHLY and CDR2 FYNNEI. This CDR3 contains 11 residues. The germline V and J ends were trimmed by 7 bases and 9 bases, with 10 bases remaining between them. CDR3 sequence: CASTQVGEQFF. CDR3 bases: TGTGCCAGCACCCAGGTCGGTGAGCAGTTCTTC.

The chain employs TRBV6-2 or TRBV6-3 and TRBJ2-1, with 9 bases matching TRBD2. After removal of 6 bases from V and 3 bases from J, the junction contained 6 bases not matched to a gene. Germline V gives CDR1 MNHEY, CDR2 SVGEGT. The CDR3 spans 15 residues. DNA of the CDR3: TGTGCCAGCAGCACCGGGACTAGCCACTACAATGAGCAGTTCTTC. Translation gives CASSTGTSHYNEQFF.

V gene TRBV7-2 combines with J gene TRBJ2-7, with 7 bases lining up with TRBD2. The germline V gene has CDR1 SGHTA and CDR2 FQGNSA. This CDR3 is 13 amino acids long. J lost 5 bases, V lost 5 bases, and 6 bases had no gene match. The DNA of the CDR3 is TGTGCCAGCAGCCTGGGAGGGTTTAACGAGCAGTACTTC. Translation gives CASSLGGFNEQYF.

V gene TRBV9 combines with J gene TRBJ2-1; 7 nucleotides line up with TRBD2. V lost 4 bases and J lost 3; bases outside the gene matches: 7. Germline assignment: CDR1 SGDLS and CDR2 YYNGEE. The CDR3 sequence is 15 residues long. The CDR3 DNA sequence: TGTGCCAGCAGCCCAGCGGGGATGAGCTACAATGAGCAGTTCTTC. It encodes CASSPAGMSYNEQFF.

This clonotype was found a few times. The J gene is TRBJ1-2, the V gene TRBV3-1; D gene ambiguous. The germline CDR1 and CDR2 sequences are LGHDT and YNNKEL (reference sequence). V was pared by 0 bases and J by 7 bases, with 9 bases between. The CDR3 runs 13 residues. DNA for the CDR3: TGTGCCAGCAGCCAAGAACGTAAGGGTGGCTACACCTTC. It specifies CASSQERKGGYTF.

This chain joins TRBV29-1 and TRBJ2-7; TRBD2 aligns across 8 bases. Germline trimming cut 4 bases from V and 12 bases from J; bases unmatched to any gene: 11. Germline V gene lookup returns CDR1 SQVTM and CDR2 ANQGSEA. This CDR3 spans 12 amino acids. CDR3 in amino acids: CSVGGTGTSLYF. The CDR3 nucleotides are TGCAGCGTTGGAGGGACCGGGACTAGTTTGTACTTC.

This clonotype was seen ten or more times. This chain joins TRBV10-3 and TRBJ2-3; D is unresolved. Trimming cost V 5 bases and J 6 bases, with 18 bases left between them. Germline values: CDR1 ENHRY, CDR2 SYGVKD. This CDR3 comprises 15 residues. In nucleotides, the CDR3 is TGTGCCATCAGTAGAGATGGGTCGTATATCGATACGCAGTATTTT. Its translation: CAISRDGSYIDTQYF.